This T cell receptor beta chain was obtained from a study of vaccination effects on CD4 cells after COVID-19. Libraries were prepared by immunoSEQ multiplex PCR; TCRdb keeps only in-frame clonotypes and omits some of them. The table lists about 41,000 clones, approximately 70% of them singletons, with approximately 27% in the top ten. Sequencing followed a ViraFEST assay step that expanded antigen-specific CD4+ T cells with viral peptide pools. With 9 to 11 days of culture completed, CD4+ T cells were isolated. Negative nucleocapsid antibody tests before and after vaccination confirmed no previous SARS-CoV-2 infection. Notes on this clone: Its target is unknown.

General study findings and limits: Small numbers of convalescent patients limited the study. It also lacked early post-infection timepoints.

The CDR3 length is 13 residues. The V gene lost 6 bases and the J gene lost 0 bases, with 9 bases spanning the gap. Germline V gives CDR1 SQVTM, CDR2 ANQGSEA. The receptor's source is a human donor who received a COVID-19 vaccine. V gene TRBV29-1 combines with J gene TRBJ1-5; the D is unclear. This specimen consisted of CD4+ T cells from PBMCs cultured with HCoV-OC43 spike peptides, obtained before COVID-19 vaccination. Subset: HCoV-OC43 spike overlapping peptide pool stimulation. DNA for the CDR3: TGCAGCGTGTCTCAGTCTAGCAATCAGCCCCAGCATTTT. This encodes CSVSQSSNQPQHF.